This T cell receptor beta chain comes out of a study of T cells in Graves' hyperthyroidism and ophthalmopathy. General study findings and limits: Ophthalmopathy was told apart from stable hyperthyroidism by a 13 V-J model. Before onset, by a median of approximately 6.8 months, the model predicted ophthalmopathy.

Amplification targeted TCR beta CDR3 regions from RNA transcripts. When the TCR CDR3 underwent first-round RT-PCR, the HTBI primer set was used. Each CDR3 protein gets one entry after TCRdb re-called the multiplex PCR reads with MiXCR. This table holds 350,000 to 450,000 distinct CDR3 sequences, more than 11% found once. On this clonotype: What it binds is not known. A single base separates this from a much larger clone, so it may be a read error.

It was uncontrolled infection, other autoimmune disease, pregnancy or lactation that excluded patients. The TCR comes from a woman between 55 and 75 years old with Graves' hyperthyroidism. Input material: blood.

CDR3 residues: CASSLEHRDTEVFF. The CDR3 DNA sequence: TGTGCCAGCAGCTTAGAGCACAGGGACACTGAAGTTTTCTTT. This chain uses TRBV7-9 with TRBJ1-1; D possibly corresponds to TRBD1 (6 bases). The CDR3 runs to 14 residues. CDR1 is SEHNR, CDR2 FQNEAQ, per germline (reference sequence).